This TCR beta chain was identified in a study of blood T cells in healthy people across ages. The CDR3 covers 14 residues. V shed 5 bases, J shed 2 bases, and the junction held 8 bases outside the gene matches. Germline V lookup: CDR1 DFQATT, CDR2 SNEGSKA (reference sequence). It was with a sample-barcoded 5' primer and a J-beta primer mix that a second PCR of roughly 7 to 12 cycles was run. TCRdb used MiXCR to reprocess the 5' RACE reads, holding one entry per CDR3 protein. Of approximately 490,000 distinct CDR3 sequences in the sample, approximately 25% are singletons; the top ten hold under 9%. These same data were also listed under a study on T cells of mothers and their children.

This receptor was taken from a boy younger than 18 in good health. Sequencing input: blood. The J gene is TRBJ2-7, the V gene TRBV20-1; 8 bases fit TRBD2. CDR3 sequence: CSAEDGTSTYEQYF. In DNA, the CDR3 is TGCAGTGCTGAAGACGGGACTAGTACCTACGAGCAGTACTTC.